The clone carrying this T cell receptor (beta chain) was detected ten times or more. Its antigen is unidentified. The extraction recovered at least 5.5 micrograms of total RNA per sample. The data originate from a study of blood T cells in healthy people across ages. Through a sample-barcoded 5' primer and a J-beta primer mix, a second PCR was run for roughly 6 to 12 cycles. TCRdb re-derived calls from the 5' RACE reads in MiXCR, one entry per CDR3 protein. The table has fewer than 2,000,000 distinct CDR3 sequences, about 39% seen once. Findings and limits, study-wide: Both naive CD4+ cell counts and diversity were greater in long-lived donors than in aged donors. Getting older went along with TCR beta diversity per million T cells dropping roughly linearly.

From germline, CDR1 is SGHVS and CDR2 FNYEAQ. CDR3 size: 13 residues. V was shortened by 1 base and J by 6 bases, with 7 bases between the two germline ends. Source material: blood. This chain uses TRBV7-6 with TRBJ1-5, with D uncertain. The source is a human donor in good health. The CDR3 bases are TGTGCCAGCAGCTTAGATGGCGTTCAGCCCCAGCATTTT. It yields the protein CASSLDGVQPQHF.